These 25 T cell receptor beta chains came from one sample sequenced in a study of blood T cell repertoires in COVID-19. Sequenced by immunoSEQ multiplex PCR; TCRdb stores in-frame clones only, minus some. This sample has 290,000 or so clones, with approximately 86% found just once. What was sequenced was PBMCs or T cells enriched from blood (not recorded which). The receptors derive from a woman aged 18-29 years who had recovered from COVID-19.

This clone was seen once. The chain employs TRBV5-5 and TRBJ2-1, with a possible D match to TRBD2 (6 bases). Germline V gene sequence: CDR1 SGHKS, CDR2 YYEKEE (reference sequence). V lost 0 bases and J lost 9, with 13 bases in between. The CDR3 sequence is 14 residues long. The CDR3 nucleotides are TGTGCCAGCAGCTTGGCCTCAAGGAGGGGTGAGCAGTTCTTC. Its protein is CASSLASRRGEQFF.

The chain carries TRBV2 and TRBJ1-4; D may be TRBD1 (5 bases). V lost 6 bases and J 6 bases, leaving 17 bases between the germline ends. The CDR3 extends over 15 amino acids. Germline lookup yields CDR1 SNHLY and CDR2 FYNNEI. The CDR3, as DNA: TGTGCCAGCAGAAGTACAGGAGGGAAGTATGAAAAACTGTTTTTT. Translating gives CASRSTGGKYEKLFF.

This CDR3 is CASSVRGRDTGELFF. For the CDR3, the DNA is TGTGCCAGCAGTGTGCGGGGGCGCGACACCGGGGAGCTGTTTTTT. V usage is TRBV25-1 and J usage is TRBJ2-2, with TRBD2 as a possible D gene (7 bases). The germline CDR1 and CDR2 sequences are MGHDK and SYGVNS. CDR3 length: 15 residues. V was trimmed by 4 bases and J by 3 bases, leaving 12 bases between them.

V usage is TRBV5-1 and J usage is TRBJ2-7; 11 bases align to TRBD2. V gave up 4 bases and J gave up 7 bases; unmatched junction bases: 10. The CDR3 covers 15 residues. From germline, CDR1 is SGHRS and CDR2 YFSETQ. The CDR3 region has the DNA TGCGCCAGCAGCAAAAATAGCGGGAGGGCCGGAGAGCAGTACTTC. Amino acids: CASSKNSGRAGEQYF.

The CDR3 sequence: CAISGTGDEKLFF. In DNA, the CDR3 is TGTGCCATCAGCGGGACAGGGGACGAAAAACTGTTTTTT. The chain is built from TRBV10-3 and TRBJ1-4; 10 nucleotides align to TRBD1. Germline V gene lookup returns CDR1 ENHRY and CDR2 SYGVKD. The length of the CDR3 is 13 residues. V lost 6 bases, J lost 8 bases, and 3 bases stayed unmatched.

The V gene is TRBV5-1, the J gene TRBJ2-7; 10 bases align to TRBD2. The CDR3 length is 16 residues. Germline CDR1 is SGHRS and CDR2 is YFSETQ. V lost 0 bases and J lost 4; bases outside the gene matches: 7. The CDR3 DNA reads TGCGCCAGCAGCTTGGGGACCGGGACTAGCGTTTACGAGCAGTACTTC. It specifies CASSLGTGTSVYEQYF.

The chain is built from TRBV15 and TRBJ2-3, with a possible D match to TRBD1 (5 bases). This CDR3 is 17 amino acids long. V was shortened by 0 bases and J by 1 base, with 14 bases between the two germline ends. The germline V gene has CDR1 LNHNV and CDR2 YYDKDF (reference sequence). The CDR3 loop is CATSRDSSTVRTDTQYF. CDR3 DNA: TGTGCCACCAGCAGAGATTCCTCGACAGTTCGCACAGATACGCAGTATTTT.

The V and J genes are TRBV5-1 and TRBJ2-7; 9 nucleotides agree with TRBD2. This CDR3 has 15 amino acids. CDR1 and CDR2 from the germline V gene are SGHRS and YFSETQ. V gave up 2 bases and J gave up 2 bases; unmatched junction bases: 5. The CDR3 sequence is CASSFSGSVPYEQYF. The CDR3 DNA is TGCGCCAGCAGCTTTAGCGGGAGCGTCCCCTACGAGCAGTACTTC.

The V gene is TRBV19, the J gene TRBJ2-2; D might be TRBD1 (6 bases). The CDR3 is 14 residues long. The V and J ends lost 0 bases and 4 bases respectively, with 6 bases between them. In germline, CDR1 is LNHDA, CDR2 SQIVND (reference sequence). CDR3 DNA: TGTGCCAGTAGTATAGACAGGGGCACCGGGGAGCTGTTTTTT. Encoded protein: CASSIDRGTGELFF.

As regards this clone: Germline is not matched at one junction end, which may reflect a read error. V gene TRBV2 combines with J gene TRBJ2-1, with TRBD1 identical over 8 bases. Germline V gene lookup returns CDR1 SNHLY and CDR2 FYNNEI. This CDR3 contains 13 residues. In DNA, the CDR3 is TGTGCCAGCAGTGGGTTGTTGACAGGGGACGAGATCTTC. It is translated as CASSGLLTGDEIF.

The V gene is TRBV24-1, the J gene TRBJ2-7, with a weak D call TRBD2 (6 bases). V gave up 4 bases and J gave up 4 bases, with 16 bases separating them. The germline V gene encodes CDR1 KGHDR and CDR2 SFDVKD. The CDR3 consists of 15 residues. The CDR3 region has the DNA TGTGCCACCAGTGAGGGACTGACCACCACATACGAGCAGTACTTC. Translated, it gives CATSEGLTTTYEQYF.

This chain links TRBV19 with TRBJ1-1; a possible D gene is TRBD1 (6 bases). Germline CDR1 and CDR2: LNHDA and SQIVND (reference sequence). V shed 1 base and J shed 8 bases, with 11 bases lying between them. The CDR3 sequence is 13 residues long. The CDR3 region is CASSIGRGREAFF. CDR3 coding DNA: TGTGCCAGTAGTATAGGCAGGGGCAGAGAAGCTTTCTTT.

The V gene is TRBV6-5, the J gene TRBJ1-5; D is uncertain. The V end lost 8 bases, the J end lost 5 bases, and 16 bases lay between the germline ends. The CDR3 length is 14 residues. Germline CDR1 and CDR2: MNHEY and SVGAGI. CDR3 sequence (DNA): TGTGCCAGCGAGGTGGCGGGAAGAGATCAGCCCCAGCATTTT. It translates to CASEVAGRDQPQHF.

This clone was seen just once. This chain connects TRBV5-6 to TRBJ1-2, with no clear D. V dropped 4 bases and J dropped 0 bases, with 10 bases sitting between them. The CDR3 covers 14 residues. Germline V CDR1 and CDR2: SGHDT, YYEEEE. CDR3 bases: TGTGCCAGCAGCCCCGGGGTAGCTAACTATGGCTACACCTTC. Protein: CASSPGVANYGYTF.

V gene TRBV5-1 combines with J gene TRBJ1-2, with D uncertain. V lost 2 bases, J lost 4 bases, and 15 bases lay in between. This CDR3 region has 15 residues. CDR1 and CDR2 (germline): SGHRS, YFSETQ. The CDR3 nucleotides read TGCGCCAGCAGCTTCTCTGGAGAAGCGGTCTATGGCTACACCTTC. This gives the protein CASSFSGEAVYGYTF.

The chain is built from TRBV3-1 (or the pseudogene TRBV3-2) and TRBJ2-5; D is unclear. CDR1 is LGHDT and CDR2 is YNNKEL in the germline V gene (reference sequence). The CDR3 sequence is 16 residues long. The ends were cut back, 1 base at V and 1 base at J, with 13 bases in the middle. CDR3: CASSQGWQVAQETQYF. The CDR3 DNA is TGTGCCAGCAGCCAAGGATGGCAGGTTGCCCAAGAGACCCAGTACTTC.

V usage is TRBV7-8 and J usage is TRBJ1-1; D not certain. This CDR3 contains 15 residues. The germline CDR1 and CDR2 sequences are SGHVS and FQNEAQ. Trimming took 3 bases from V and 0 from J, leaving 11 bases between them. The CDR3 DNA is TGTGCCAGCAGCTTGGGCAGGTTAATGAACACTGAAGCTTTCTTT. Translated: CASSLGRLMNTEAFF. The full variable domain, its missing parts supplied by reference TRBV7-8 and TRBJ1-1, is GAGVSQSPRYKVAKRGQDVALRCDPISGHVSLFWYQQALGQGPEFLTYFQNEAQLDKSGLPSDRFFAERPEGSVSTLKIQRTQQEDSAVYLCASSLGRLMNTEAFFGQGTRLTVV.

The chain links TRBV5-4 to TRBJ1-3; D is uncertain. V was trimmed by 0 bases and J by 0 bases, leaving 7 bases between them. The CDR3 length is 15 residues. Germline V CDR1 and CDR2: SGHNT, YYREEE (reference sequence). The CDR3 sequence: CASSLERSSGNTIYF. CDR3 sequence (DNA): TGTGCCAGCAGCTTGGAGAGGAGCTCTGGAAACACCATATATTTT.

This CDR3 reads CASSLGLAGQLYNEQFF. The DNA of the CDR3 is TGTGCCAGCAGCTTAGGACTAGCGGGGCAACTTTACAATGAGCAGTTCTTC. This chain connects TRBV11-2 to TRBJ2-1; TRBD2 matches at 11 bases. J was trimmed by 4 bases and V by 1 base; bases with no gene match: 6. The CDR3 covers 17 residues. The germline gives CDR1 SGHAT, CDR2 FQNNGV.

This clone was detected only once. This chain connects TRBV2 to TRBJ2-7; possibly TRBD2 for D (5 bases). V was shortened by 7 bases and J by 4 bases, with 14 bases between the two germline ends. This CDR3 region has 13 residues. CDR1 and CDR2 (germline): SNHLY, FYNNEI. This CDR3 is CASTLLRDYEQYF. CDR3 coding DNA: TGTGCCAGCACCCTCTTGAGGGATTACGAGCAGTACTTC.

This clone was seen only once. This rearrangement joins TRBV5-4 to TRBJ2-3, with 7 bases matching TRBD1. CDR3 length: 15 amino acids. The germline V gene has CDR1 SGHNT and CDR2 YYREEE (reference sequence). V lost 3 bases to trimming and J lost 0 bases; unmatched junction nucleotides: 4. The CDR3 DNA sequence: TGTGCCAGCAGCTCGAAACAGGGGAGCACAGATACGCAGTATTTT. Residues: CASSSKQGSTDTQYF.

This clone has only one observation. The chain employs TRBV11-2 and TRBJ1-2; 7 positions agree with TRBD1. V trimming: 1 base; J trimming: 7 bases; junction bases outside the gene matches: 6. The CDR3 loop spans 14 amino acids. Germline V CDR1 and CDR2: SGHAT, FQNNGV. CDR3 in DNA: TGTGCCAGCAGCTTAGTGACAGGGTGGTCTGGCTACACCTTC. Its translation: CASSLVTGWSGYTF.

This clone appeared once. The chain joins TRBV7-6 to TRBJ2-5, with D tentatively TRBD1 (5 bases). Trimming took 1 base from V and 5 from J, leaving 11 bases between them. There are 14 residues in the CDR3. The germline CDR1 and CDR2 sequences are SGHVS and FNYEAQ. CDR3 bases: TGTGCCAGCAGCTTAGTATCAGGGTCTGAGACCCAGTACTTC. Its translation is CASSLVSGSETQYF. Supplemented by reference TRBV7-6 and TRBJ2-5, the full variable domain reads GAGVSQSPRYKVTKRGQDVALRCDPISGHVSLYWYRQALGQGPEFLTYFNYEAQQDKSGLPNDRFSAERPEGSISTLTIQRTEQRDSAMYRCASSLVSGSETQYFGPGTRLLVL.

The chain employs TRBV9 and TRBJ1-4, with 7 nucleotides matching TRBD1. CDR3 size: 14 residues. Germline trimming cut 3 bases from V and 3 bases from J; bases unmatched to any gene: 2. Germline V CDR1 and CDR2: SGDLS, YYNGEE. CDR3 sequence reads: CASSGQGSNEKLFF. DNA for the CDR3: TGTGCCAGCAGCGGACAGGGTTCTAATGAAAAACTGTTTTTT.

This chain links TRBV2 with TRBJ2-2; possible D gene TRBD2, 6 bases. CDR3 length: 15 amino acids. Germline loops: CDR1 SNHLY, CDR2 FYNNEI. The V gene lost 7 bases and the J gene lost 6 bases, with 18 bases spanning the gap. The CDR3 DNA reads as TGTGCCAGCACCCCGAGGGAGGAAAGGGCCGGGGAGCTGTTTTTT. As protein: CASTPREERAGELFF.